Included here is one T cell receptor (beta chain) sequence, with context. These data belong to a study of cytomegalovirus exposure and HLA in healthy donors. The PCR ran on 60 Vbeta and 13 Jbeta primers. TCRdb's table, derived via immunoSEQ multiplex PCR, lists solely in-frame clones and lacks some. Of under 200,000 clones detected, approximately 79% appear once; the ten largest clones hold roughly an eighth. The CDR3 extends over 12 amino acids. CDR1 MDHEN and CDR2 SYDVKM come from the germline V gene. V was clipped by 5 bases and J by 3 bases, with 7 bases between them. The rearrangement links TRBV28 to TRBJ1-1; D uncertain. Sequencing was carried out using PBMCs. This clonotype originated in a man in his forties or fifties in good health and CMV-seropositive. The DNA of the CDR3 is TGTGCCAGCAGTAGTATAGACACTGAAGCTTTCTTT. Protein sequence: CASSSIDTEAFF. Full variable domain (remainder filled in from reference TRBV28 and TRBJ1-1): DVKVTQSSRYLVKRTGEKVFLECVQDMDHENMFWYRQDPGLGLRLIYFSYDVKMKEKGDIPEGYSVSREKKERFSLILESASTNQTSMYLCASSSIDTEAFFGQGTRLTVV.